This T cell receptor (beta chain) was recovered during a study of beta chain features in type 1 diabetes (dated by TCRdb to 2016 to 2019). With respect to the entire study: No differences in mean age, gender distribution, total cell number or subset yield were found between patients and healthy donors. A total of roughly 99 million sorted cells were examined across all samples, and the number of cells per subset was strongly correlated with RNA yield. The study compared TCRB repertoires of sorted circulating CD4+ T cell subsets between recently diagnosed type 1 diabetes patients and matched healthy donors. Regulatory and stem cell-like memory subsets were isolated from only 8 patients and roughly eight healthy donors, whereas naive and central memory subsets came from all 30 or so donors.

A single peripheral blood draw of roughly 0.11 L on average was collected from each donor into heparinised tubes. Naive, central memory, regulatory and stem cell-like memory CD4+ T cells were sorted on a BD FACSAria II using a panel including CD45RO, CCR7, CD25, CD127, CD95 and CD27. A purity above 98% was achieved for all sorted populations. PBMCs were isolated immediately by Lymphoprep density gradient centrifugation and stained directly without culture. So that batch effects would be minimized, each experiment stained and sorted samples in pairs, pairing one healthy donor with one patient. The full study reports these points: Naive, central memory and regulatory TCRB repertoires appeared to be more similar among patients than among healthy donors. HLA sub-analyses involved small numbers of individuals, so any influence of HLA type on TCRB rearrangement remained unresolved. PCR might favor shorter templates, but patient and control samples were amplified and corrected together, so any skew would affect both groups equally. Because cDNA was sequenced instead of genomic DNA, activated cells with high expression could be over-represented, although the groups did not differ in activation or CD3 levels. In all four CD4+ subsets, TCRB CDR3 length was moderately but significantly shorter in type 1 diabetes patients. Fewer insertions and more nucleotide deletions at VDJ recombination sites were observed in patients with type 1 diabetes, implying thymic rearrangement abnormalities.

Remarks on this clone: Its antigen remains undetermined. Base qualities are not provided; no much larger clone lies one nucleotide away.

The entire amount of isolated RNA was reverse transcribed using the High Capacity cDNA Reverse Transcription Kit, so the sequenced TCRB transcripts were expressed ones. Deep immunoSEQ sequencing was performed on naive, central memory and regulatory T cell samples, with an average of around 3.4 million total reads per sample. After sorted cells were lysed in RLT buffer, RNA was extracted with DNase-treated RNeasy Micro or Mini kits, with the choice depending on cell number. Each cell subset was processed separately to prevent cross-contamination, with patient and healthy donor samples processed together. TCRB sequences were amplified from cDNA with the immunoSEQ multiplex PCR, producing 87-bp fragments spanning the CDR3 region. Sequencing of the amplicons was done on the Illumina HiSeq platform. In the authors' own workflow: PCR bias was corrected computationally using synthetic template baselines, and reads within Hamming distance 2 were collapsed, with unmergeable singletons discarded. Reads were aligned against IMGT to assign V, D and J genes, CDR3 length and insertions or deletions at six rearrangement sites. Clonotype counts were normalized to sorted cell number within each subset before computing true diversity and Gini coefficients with the tcR R package. Repertoire sharing was quantified using the overlap coefficient calculated on TCRB nucleotide sequences. The table comes from immuneACCESS by way of TCRdb, which keeps in-frame sequences with V and J called. Part of the clones is missing from these tables; in studies checked, under half for an unresolved V gene and the rest for unknown reasons. V, J and clone size were drawn from that table, and D and trimming were deduced from the DNA. Here the sample has about 150,000 clones; 13% occur a single time. Of the sample, approximately 1.3% is held by the ten largest clones.

Spanning cysteine to phenylalanine, the CDR3 consists of 15 amino acids. Only the CDR3 part of the read is kept: 45 bases, read in frame from the first base. Clipping removes 1 base from V and 1 base from J, with 3 as the unmatched junction base count. CDR1 SGHRS and CDR2 YFSETQ are derived from the germline V gene. The V gene is TRBV5-1 and the J gene is TRBJ1-1, with TRBD1 matching 8 junction bases. Source material: central memory CD4+ T cells from blood. This TCR derives from a man younger than 30 with type 1 diabetes. In nucleotides, the sequence is TGCGCCAGCAGCTTGTTGACAGGGGCGAACACTGAAGCTTTCTTT. Its protein reads: CASSLLTGANTEAFF.